One sample yielded the 23 T cell receptor beta chains listed below, sequenced in a study of T cell responses to AZD1222 COVID-19 vaccine. TCRdb keeps only in-frame clones here, not all; method: immunoSEQ multiplex PCR. The sample records about 150,000 clones, about 87% being singletons. Sequencing was performed on peripheral blood, taken on day 0 of AZD1222 vaccination. The receptor set was obtained from an adult in good health.

This clone was found once. The rearrangement links TRBV27 to TRBJ1-5; possibly TRBD1 for D (6 bases). Trimming left V 5 bases short and J 6 bases short, with 14 bases between. The germline gives CDR1 MNHEY, CDR2 SMNVEV (reference sequence). The CDR3 loop spans 14 amino acids. For the CDR3, the DNA is TGTGCCAGCAGTCTTGGACAGTGGGGTCAGCCCCAGCATTTT. This sequence encodes CASSLGQWGQPQHF.

V is TRBV3-1 (or the pseudogene TRBV3-2) and J is TRBJ2-5, with D tentatively TRBD2 (5 bases). V was shortened by 5 bases and J by 0 bases, with 10 bases between the two germline ends. This CDR3 has 14 amino acids. Germline V gene lookup returns CDR1 LGHDT and CDR2 YNNKEL (reference sequence). For the CDR3, the DNA is TGTGCCAGCAGCTCTCGGGAATACCAAGAGACCCAGTACTTC. Its protein is CASSSREYQETQYF.

The rearrangement uses TRBV29-1 and TRBJ2-7, with TRBD1 matching 11 bases. The germline V gene has CDR1 SQVTM and CDR2 ANQGSEA. V shed 7 bases and J 4 bases; nucleotides not matched to a gene: 6. The CDR3 extends over 13 amino acids. The CDR3 nucleotides are TGCAGCGCCCTGGGACAGGGGGGGTACGAGCAGTACTTC. Its translation is CSALGQGGYEQYF.

This chain links TRBV5-8 with TRBJ1-1; tentative D call: TRBD1 (6 bases). Between the trimmed V and J ends, which lost 0 bases and 4 bases, there was a span of 16 bases. The germline gives CDR1 SGHTS, CDR2 YDEGEE. The CDR3 runs to 16 residues. DNA of the CDR3: TGTGCCAGCAGCTTGGAACAGGGAGTAGGGGCCACTGAAGCTTTCTTT. Translating gives CASSLEQGVGATEAFF.

This clone was picked up a small number of times. An end of the junction differs from the germline gene, which may be a read error. The genes are TRBV6-5 and TRBJ2-7; 9 bases align to TRBD2. The CDR3 consists of 16 residues. Per the germline V gene, CDR1 is MNHEY and CDR2 is SVGAGI. CDR3 coding DNA: TGTGCCAGCAGTTCACTGAGGAGCGGGGGGTCCTCCGAGCAGTACTTC. Translated: CASSSLRSGGSSEQYF.

The chain links TRBV2 to TRBJ1-1, with TRBD1 identical over 11 bases. Looked up from germline, CDR1 is SNHLY and CDR2 is FYNNEI. The V segment lost 6 bases and the J segment 7 bases; nucleotides outside the gene matches: 4. CDR3 length: 13 residues. CDR3 nucleotide sequence: TGTGCCAGCAGGGACAGGGGGCTTGGTGAAGCTTTCTTT. Encoded protein: CASRDRGLGEAFF.

The rearrangement uses TRBV27 and TRBJ1-1; the D is unclear. Between the trimmed V and J ends, which lost 2 bases and 0 bases, there was a span of 13 bases. Germline V gene sequence: CDR1 MNHEY, CDR2 SMNVEV (reference sequence). The CDR3 is 16 residues long. The CDR3 region has the DNA TGTGCCAGCAGTTTAGGACCGGACGGAATGAACACTGAAGCTTTCTTT. Translation: CASSLGPDGMNTEAFF.

The chain uses TRBV24-1 and TRBJ2-1; 9 bases agree with TRBD1. Per the germline V gene, CDR1 is KGHDR and CDR2 is SFDVKD. Trimming at V came to 4 bases and at J to 5 bases, leaving 8 bases not matched to a gene. The CDR3 contains 16 residues. DNA for the CDR3: TGTGCCACCAGTGAAGCCGGGACAGGGTCGAACAATGAGCAGTTCTTC. This gives the protein CATSEAGTGSNNEQFF.

The CDR3: CAISSGQLKNIQYF. The CDR3 DNA sequence: TGTGCCATCAGTTCGGGACAGCTTAAAAACATTCAGTACTTC. This chain links TRBV10-3 with TRBJ2-4, with 7 bases aligning to TRBD1. In germline, CDR1 is ENHRY, CDR2 SYGVKD. The ends lost 5 bases at V and 4 bases at J; junction bases unmatched: 5. The CDR3 is 14 residues long.

In the case of this clone: Other DNA variants within this sample encode the same CDR3. The rearrangement uses TRBV6-1 and TRBJ1-5; TRBD1 agrees at 11 bases. Germline V CDR1 and CDR2: MNHNS, SASEGT. The length of the CDR3 is 15 residues. V lost 0 bases and J lost 6; bases outside the gene matches: 1. The CDR3 region has the DNA TGTGCCAGCAGTGAAGCGGGACAGGGGGGTCAGCCCCAGCATTTT. As protein: CASSEAGQGGQPQHF.

The chain joins TRBV9 to TRBJ2-7; D unresolved. Per germline, CDR1 SGDLS and CDR2 YYNGEE. This CDR3 region has 13 residues. Trimming removed 0 bases from V and 3 bases from J, with 7 bases in between. This chain's CDR3 is CASSVEPGYEQYF. The CDR3, as DNA: TGTGCCAGCAGCGTAGAGCCGGGCTACGAGCAGTACTTC. Full variable domain (rest looked up from reference TRBV9 and TRBJ2-7): DSGVTQTPKHLITATGQRVTLRCSPRSGDLSVYWYQQSLDQGLQFLIQYYNGEERAKGNILERFSAQQFPDLHSELNLSSLELGDSALYFCASSVEPGYEQYFGPGTRLTVT.

This clone was observed a few times. At the DNA level, this CDR3 is encoded by other sequences in the same sample as well. The rearrangement links TRBV6-1 to TRBJ1-1, with TRBD1 matching over 8 bases. CDR3 length equals 14 residues. V gave up 3 bases and J gave up 4 bases; unmatched junction bases: 4. The germline V gene encodes CDR1 MNHNS and CDR2 SASEGT. CDR3 sequence (DNA): TGTGCCAGCAGTGACCAGGGGGCAGTCACTGAAGCTTTCTTT. This translates into CASSDQGAVTEAFF.

The V and J genes are TRBV14 and TRBJ1-6; the D is unclear. CDR3 length equals 17 residues. V shed 0 bases and J shed 0 bases, with 9 bases lying between them. In germline, CDR1 is SGHDN, CDR2 FVKESK. The CDR3 DNA reads TGTGCCAGCAGCCAAGATGCCGGTAGCTCCTATAATTCACCCCTCCACTTT. This encodes CASSQDAGSSYNSPLHF. Supplemented by reference TRBV14 and TRBJ1-6, the full variable domain reads EAGVTQFPSHSVIEKGQTVTLRCDPISGHDNLYWYRRVMGKEIKFLLHFVKESKQDESGMPNNRFLAERTGGTYSTLKVQPAELEDSGVYFCASSQDAGSSYNSPLHFGNGTRLTVT.

The chain carries TRBV18 and TRBJ2-6; D remains unclear. Trimming cost V 6 bases and J 0 bases, with 12 bases left between them. The CDR3 contains 16 residues. Germline V gives CDR1 KGHSH, CDR2 LQKENI. CDR3 sequence: CASSPPGYSGANVLTF. In nucleotides, the CDR3 is TGTGCCAGCTCCCCTCCCGGGTACTCTGGGGCCAACGTCCTGACTTTC.

The genes are TRBV10-3 and TRBJ1-1; D call uncertain. V dropped 6 bases and J dropped 3 bases, with 11 bases sitting between them. The CDR3 consists of 13 residues. CDR1 ENHRY and CDR2 SYGVKD come from the germline V gene. The CDR3 DNA reads as TGTGCCATCAGAGCCCCCGAGGACACTGAAGCTTTCTTT. Its translation is CAIRAPEDTEAFF.

This chain's CDR3 is CASSSGAGNIQYF. The CDR3 DNA follows: TGTGCCAGCTCGTCAGGGGCAGGAAACATTCAGTACTTC. V gene TRBV28 combines with J gene TRBJ2-4, with a possible D match to TRBD1 (6 bases). There are 13 residues in the CDR3. From germline, CDR1 is MDHEN and CDR2 SYDVKM. The V gene lost 8 bases and the J gene lost 6 bases, with 14 bases spanning the gap. Together with reference TRBV28 and TRBJ2-4, the CDR3 gives the full variable domain: DVKVTQSSRYLVKRTGEKVFLECVQDMDHENMFWYRQDPGLGLRLIYFSYDVKMKEKGDIPEGYSVSREKKERFSLILESASTNQTSMYLCASSSGAGNIQYFGAGTRLSVL.

J is TRBJ1-2 and V is TRBV12-3 or TRBV12-4; no clear D. This CDR3 has 11 residues. Trimming left V 3 bases short and J 8 bases short, with 7 bases between. The CDR3, as DNA: TGTGCCAGCAGTTTTGCCGGGGGCTACACCTTC. It specifies CASSFAGGYTF.

The gene calls are TRBV29-1 and TRBJ2-1; unclear D gene. V dropped 0 bases and J dropped 7 bases, with 10 bases sitting between them. CDR3 size: 13 residues. Per the germline V gene, CDR1 is SQVTM and CDR2 is ANQGSEA. CDR3 in amino acids: CSVEDRPPNEQFF. In DNA form, the CDR3 reads TGCAGCGTTGAAGATCGGCCACCAAATGAGCAGTTCTTC.

This chain joins TRBV10-2 and TRBJ1-1, with 12 bases lining up with TRBD1. The CDR3 is 16 residues long. Trimming removed 6 bases from V and 4 bases from J; junction bases left unmatched: 9. The germline gives CDR1 WSHSY, CDR2 SAAADI. This CDR3 is CASRPGTGGGGTEAFF. The CDR3 DNA is TGCGCCAGCAGGCCCGGGACAGGGGGCGGGGGCACTGAAGCTTTCTTT.

CDR3 DNA: TGTGCCAGCAGCACCGGGACAGGGGGTTACTATGGCTACACCTTC. This sequence encodes CASSTGTGGYYGYTF. This sequence joins TRBV5-5 and TRBJ1-2; TRBD1 aligns across 11 bases. The CDR3 runs 15 residues. Germline assignment: CDR1 SGHKS and CDR2 YYEKEE (reference sequence). With V trimmed by 4 bases and J by 3 bases, 5 bases remained unmatched.

The chain joins TRBV6-5 to TRBJ2-1, with TRBD1 identical over 7 bases. J gave up 9 bases and V 6 bases, and 5 bases lay outside the gene matches. The CDR3 sequence is 12 residues long. The germline CDR1 and CDR2 sequences are MNHEY and SVGAGI. The CDR3 here is CASRRGGGEQFF. DNA of the CDR3: TGTGCCAGCAGACGAGGGGGCGGTGAGCAGTTCTTC.

This chain links TRBV19 with TRBJ1-2, with unresolved D. Germline lookup yields CDR1 LNHDA and CDR2 SQIVND (reference sequence). The CDR3 is 14 amino acids. The ends were cut back, 6 bases at V and 4 bases at J, with 15 bases in the middle. The CDR3 spells CASRDPSGLYGYTF. The CDR3 DNA reads as TGTGCCAGTAGGGACCCCTCCGGCCTCTATGGCTACACCTTC.

This clone was seen a handful of times. V gene TRBV18 combines with J gene TRBJ2-7, with 9 bases identical to TRBD1. Germline CDR1 reads KGHSH; CDR2 reads LQKENI. The V segment lost 5 bases and the J segment 7 bases; nucleotides outside the gene matches: 15. This CDR3 contains 16 residues. CDR3 nucleotides: TGTGCCAGCTCAACCAGGACACAGGGGGCGCGTCGTGAGCAGTACTTC. It yields the protein CASSTRTQGARREQYF.